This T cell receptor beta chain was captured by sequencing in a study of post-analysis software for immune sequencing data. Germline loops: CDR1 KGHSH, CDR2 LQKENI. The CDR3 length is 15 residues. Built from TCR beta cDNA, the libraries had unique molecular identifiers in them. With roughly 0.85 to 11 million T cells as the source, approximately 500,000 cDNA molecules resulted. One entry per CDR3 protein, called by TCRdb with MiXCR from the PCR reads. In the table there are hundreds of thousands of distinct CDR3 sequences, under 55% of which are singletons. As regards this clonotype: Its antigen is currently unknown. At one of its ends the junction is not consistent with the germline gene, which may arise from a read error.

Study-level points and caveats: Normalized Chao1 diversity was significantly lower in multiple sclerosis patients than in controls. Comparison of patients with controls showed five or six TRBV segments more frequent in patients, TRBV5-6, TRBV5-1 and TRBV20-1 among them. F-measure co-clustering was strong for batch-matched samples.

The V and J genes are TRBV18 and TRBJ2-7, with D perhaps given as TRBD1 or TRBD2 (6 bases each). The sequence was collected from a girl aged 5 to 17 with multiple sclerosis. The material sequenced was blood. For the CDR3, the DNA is TGTGCCAGCTCACCACCGGAGGGGGTAGCCTACGGGCAGTACTTC. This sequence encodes CASSPPEGVAYGQYF.